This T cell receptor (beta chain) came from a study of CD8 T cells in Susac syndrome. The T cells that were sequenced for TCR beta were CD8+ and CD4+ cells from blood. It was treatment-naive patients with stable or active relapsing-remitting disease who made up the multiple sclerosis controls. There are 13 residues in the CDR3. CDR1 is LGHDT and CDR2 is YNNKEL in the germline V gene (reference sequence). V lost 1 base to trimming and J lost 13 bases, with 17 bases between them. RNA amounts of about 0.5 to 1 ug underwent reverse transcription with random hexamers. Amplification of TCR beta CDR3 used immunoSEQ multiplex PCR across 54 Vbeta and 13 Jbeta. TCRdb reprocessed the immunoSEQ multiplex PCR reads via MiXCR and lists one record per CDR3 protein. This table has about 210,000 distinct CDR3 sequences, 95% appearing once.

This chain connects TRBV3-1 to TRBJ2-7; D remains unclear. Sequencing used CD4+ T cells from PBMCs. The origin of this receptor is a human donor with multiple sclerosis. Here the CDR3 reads CASSQGDFPGNYF. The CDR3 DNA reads TGTGCCAGCAGCCAAGGAGACTTCCCAGGAAATTACTTC.